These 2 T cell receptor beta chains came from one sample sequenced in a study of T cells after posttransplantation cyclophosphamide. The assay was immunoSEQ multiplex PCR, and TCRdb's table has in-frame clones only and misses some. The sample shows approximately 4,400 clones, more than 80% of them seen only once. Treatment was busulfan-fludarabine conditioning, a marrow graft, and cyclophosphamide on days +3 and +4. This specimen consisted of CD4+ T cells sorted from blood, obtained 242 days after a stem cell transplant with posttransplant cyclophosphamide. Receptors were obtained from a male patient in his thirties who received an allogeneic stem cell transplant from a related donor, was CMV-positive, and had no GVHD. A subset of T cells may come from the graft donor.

The CDR3 region is CASSPSKSSGVYNEQFF. The CDR3 DNA reads TGTGCCAGCAGCCCCAGCAAGAGTAGCGGGGTTTACAATGAGCAGTTCTTC. V usage is TRBV7-6 and J usage is TRBJ2-1, with TRBD2 matching 8 bases. The CDR3 runs to 17 residues. Germline V gene lookup returns CDR1 SGHVS and CDR2 FNYEAQ. V lost 5 bases to trimming and J lost 4 bases; unmatched junction nucleotides: 13.

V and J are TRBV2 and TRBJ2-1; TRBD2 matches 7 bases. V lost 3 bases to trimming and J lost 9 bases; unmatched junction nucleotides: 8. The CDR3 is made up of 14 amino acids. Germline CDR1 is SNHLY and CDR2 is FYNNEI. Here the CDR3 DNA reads TGTGCCAGCAGTGAGGCTAGCGGTTATGGTGAGCAGTTCTTC. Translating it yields CASSEASGYGEQFF.